A selection of T cell receptor beta chains follows, all from one sample in a study of cytomegalovirus exposure and HLA in healthy donors. TCRdb's table, derived via immunoSEQ multiplex PCR, lists solely in-frame clones and lacks some. The profile shows 150,000 to 200,000 clones, around 81% of them singletons. Sample: PBMCs. The receptors were gathered from a man between 18 and 35 years old in good health and CMV-seronegative. Each CDR3 is given with its conserved first and last residue. The D gene is left open where the match is weak. Part of the rows lack a size; the others show once, few, many or a class for expanded clones.

>TRBV5-1|-|few|TRBJ1-5
CASSLIPGGGNQPQHF
TGCGCCAGCAGCTTAATTCCAGGAGGAGGCAATCAGCCCCAGCATTTT
>TRBV2|TRBD2|-|TRBJ2-1
CASSRGREDEQFF
TGTGCCAGCAGTCGCGGGAGAGAGGATGAGCAGTTCTTC
>TRBV15|-|-|TRBJ1-3
CATSRDQGVNSGNTIYF
TGTGCCACCAGCAGAGATCAGGGTGTTAACTCTGGAAACACCATATATTTT
>TRBV7-9|-|-|TRBJ2-1
CASSLLGGWAEQFF
TGTGCCAGCAGCTTATTAGGCGGGTGGGCTGAGCAGTTCTTC
>TRBV4-1|TRBD2|-|TRBJ2-7
CASSPRVAGSYEQYF
TGCGCCAGCAGCCCACGGGTAGCGGGCTCCTACGAGCAGTACTTC
>TRBV27|TRBD1|-|TRBJ2-7
CASSPGTGGYEQYF
TGTGCCAGCAGTCCCGGGACAGGGGGCTACGAGCAGTACTTC
>TRBV7-7|TRBD1|-|TRBJ2-7
CASSPGTGGDREQYF
TGTGCTAGCAGCCCCGGGACAGGTGGGGATAGAGAGCAGTACTTC
>TRBV2|-|-|TRBJ1-1
CASSSGARNTEAFF
TGTGCCAGCAGCAGCGGGGCGAGAAACACTGAAGCTTTCTTT
>TRBV18|-|-|TRBJ1-1
CASSPAAGREAFF
TGTGCCAGCTCACCCGCGGCGGGGCGTGAAGCTTTCTTT
>TRBV19|-|-|TRBJ1-5
CASSIVAGQLNQPQHF
TGTGCCAGTAGTATAGTAGCCGGACAGCTCAATCAGCCCCAGCATTTT
>TRBV9|TRBD2|-|TRBJ2-2
CASSVVAGASRELFF
TGTGCCAGCAGCGTAGTAGCGGGGGCGTCCCGGGAGCTGTTTTTT
>TRBV7-9|TRBD1|-|TRBJ1-2
CASRSTGGWGGYTF
TGTGCCAGCCGATCAACAGGGGGCTGGGGTGGCTACACCTTC
>TRBV6-5|TRBD1|few|TRBJ2-7
CASSYSTGSSYEQYF
TGTGCCAGCAGTTACTCGACAGGGAGCTCCTACGAGCAGTACTTC
>TRBV5-4|TRBD2|-|TRBJ2-1
CASSLRLAGNNEQFF
TGTGCCAGCAGTCTGAGACTAGCGGGAAACAATGAGCAGTTCTTC
>TRBV28|TRBD1|-|TRBJ2-5
CASSLSTGGGQETQYF
TGTGCCAGCAGTTTGTCGACAGGGGGGGGCCAAGAGACCCAGTACTTC
>TRBV5-8|TRBD1|once|TRBJ1-6
CASSWLTGGANSPLHF
TGTGCCAGCAGCTGGTTGACAGGGGGAGCTAATTCACCCCTCCACTTT
>TRBV19|-|-|TRBJ2-4
CASSTDRRVRYF
TGTGCCAGTAGTACCGACAGGCGAGTGCGGTACTTC
>TRBV11-2|-|-|TRBJ2-1
CASSRLPGDSSYNEQFF
TGTGCCAGCAGCCGACTTCCGGGGGATAGCTCCTACAATGAGCAGTTCTTC
>TRBV9|TRBD1|-|TRBJ1-2
CASSGLRARGRFYGYTF
TGTGCCAGCAGCGGACTACGAGCCAGGGGGCGCTTCTATGGCTACACCTTC
>TRBV5-1|TRBD2|-|TRBJ2-2
CASSYQGLAGGTGELFF
TGCGCCAGCAGCTACCAAGGACTAGCGGGAGGCACCGGGGAGCTGTTTTTT
>TRBV30|-|-|TRBJ2-5
CAWSVQGQETQYF
TGTGCCTGGAGTGTACAGGGCCAAGAGACCCAGTACTTC
>TRBV7-2|-|-|TRBJ1-3
CASSLGQRGNTIYF
TGTGCCAGCAGCTTAGGCCAGAGGGGAAACACCATATATTTT
>TRBV4-2|-|-|TRBJ1-1
CASSQEGSLSEAFF
TGTGCCAGCAGCCAAGAGGGGAGTTTAAGTGAAGCTTTCTTT
>TRBV7-9|TRBD1|-|TRBJ1-4
CSSSLGTATNEKLFF
TGTTCCAGCAGCCTTGGGACAGCAACTAATGAAAAACTGTTTTTT
>TRBV7-7|-|-|TRBJ2-7
CASSPTDRNLEQYF
TGTGCTAGCAGCCCAACCGACAGGAACCTCGAGCAGTACTTC
>TRBV2|TRBD1|-|TRBJ1-2
CASSEGLGQGFYGYTF
TGTGCCAGCAGTGAAGGATTGGGACAGGGCTTCTATGGCTACACCTTC
>TRBV29-1|TRBD2|-|TRBJ2-7
CSVVPTSGRAPSSYEQYF
TGCAGCGTTGTGCCTACTAGCGGGAGGGCCCCGAGCTCCTACGAGCAGTACTTC